Presented here are 15 T cell receptor beta chains from one specimen sequenced in a study of T-cell memory formation after mild COVID-19. TCRdb used MiXCR to reprocess the 5' RACE reads, holding one entry per CDR3 protein. The sample holds approximately 290,000 distinct CDR3 sequences; roughly a fifth are singletons and the top ten take around 21%. The material sequenced was PBMCs or a T cell subset sorted from them (not recorded which). The source is a man between 18 and 35 years old who had mild COVID-19 (a few samples of this study predate the infection). Cell type and time point are not known.

This clonotype has only a few counts. In DNA, the CDR3 is TGTGCCAGCAGCCAAGATTCCAAGCCCCAGCATTTT. This encodes CASSQDSKPQHF. The V gene is TRBV4-2, the J gene TRBJ1-5, with unresolved D. Germline loops: CDR1 LGHNA, CDR2 YNFKEQ. CDR3 size: 12 residues. V lost 0 bases to trimming and J lost 8 bases, with 5 bases between them.

The V call is TRBV20-1, the J call TRBJ2-4; 11 bases agree with TRBD2. The CDR3 contains 18 residues. Germline V gives CDR1 DFQATT, CDR2 SNEGSKA (reference sequence). Losses at the gene ends were 6 bases for V and 2 bases for J; bases not matched to a gene: 15. DNA for the CDR3: TGCAGTGCGGCATCTCTAGCGGGGGGAAGTGGGACCAAAAACATTCAGTACTTC. This gives the protein CSAASLAGGSGTKNIQYF.

This clonotype was seen more than once but under ten times. The chain links TRBV7-7 to TRBJ2-2, with D possibly being TRBD2 (5 bases). This CDR3 is 16 amino acids long. Germline V CDR1 and CDR2: SSHAT, FNYEAQ (reference sequence). Trimming stripped 6 bases from V and 4 bases from J, with 18 bases between. The CDR3 DNA follows: TGTGCCAGCAGACGAGGGTCTAGAACGGGCACCGGGGAGCTGTTTTTT. This encodes CASRRGSRTGTGELFF.

This clonotype was seen a handful of times. The chain recombines TRBV24-1 with TRBJ2-1; no clear D. The germline V gene encodes CDR1 KGHDR and CDR2 SFDVKD. V lost 5 bases to trimming and J lost 6 bases, with 10 bases between them. The CDR3 loop spans 13 amino acids. The DNA of the CDR3 is TGTGCCACCAGTGGATCCCCCCTCAATGAGCAGTTCTTC. Translating gives CATSGSPLNEQFF.

The genes are TRBV5-1 and TRBJ2-3; 12 bases are a match to TRBD2. The CDR3 is made up of 18 amino acids. J was trimmed by 4 bases and V by 0 bases; bases with no gene match: 9. CDR1 and CDR2 from the germline V gene are SGHRS and YFSETQ. CDR3 coding DNA: TGCGCCAGCAGCTTGGTGGCTAGCGGGGGGGCAACCGCAGATACGCAGTATTTT. Amino acid sequence: CASSLVASGGATADTQYF.

This clonotype was seen a handful of times. V usage is TRBV5-1 and J usage is TRBJ2-3; D remains unclear. The germline V and J ends were trimmed by 0 bases and 0 bases, with 11 bases remaining between them. This CDR3 contains 16 residues. Germline V gene lookup returns CDR1 SGHRS and CDR2 YFSETQ. The CDR3 here is CASSLGSLASTDTQYF. CDR3 coding DNA: TGCGCCAGCAGCTTGGGATCTCTGGCAAGCACAGATACGCAGTATTTT.

The rearrangement uses TRBV7-9 and TRBJ1-2; D call uncertain. Germline CDR1 reads SEHNR; CDR2 reads FQNEAQ (reference sequence). This CDR3 has 15 amino acids. V dropped 3 bases and J dropped 4 bases, with 15 bases sitting between them. The chain's CDR3 is CASSFTGVRVYGYTF. The CDR3 bases are TGTGCCAGCAGCTTTACCGGGGTTCGTGTCTATGGCTACACCTTC. Drawing the rest from reference TRBV7-9 and TRBJ1-2, the complete variable domain is DTGVSQNPRHKITKRGQNVTFRCDPISEHNRLYWYRQTLGQGPEFLTYFQNEAQLEKSRLLSDRFSAERPKGSFSTLEIQRTEQGDSAMYLCASSFTGVRVYGYTFGSGTRLTVV.

Many counts were recorded for this clonotype. DNA of the CDR3: TGTGCCAGCAGTTCCTTCCCAAGGTTAGCGGAGGCTAACTATGGCTACACCTTC. Encoded protein: CASSSFPRLAEANYGYTF. This sequence joins TRBV6-2 or TRBV6-3 and TRBJ1-2; D gene uncertain. Trimming left V 4 bases short and J 0 bases short, with 21 bases between. CDR1 and CDR2 (germline): MNHEY, SVGEGT. The CDR3 length is 18 residues.

The table lists this clonotype with many counts. The rearrangement joins TRBV6-5 to TRBJ1-1; 7 bases match TRBD1. The CDR3 is 13 residues long. The J segment lost 4 bases and the V segment lost 4 bases, leaving 3 bases of the junction unmatched. The germline V gene has CDR1 MNHEY and CDR2 SVGAGI. The CDR3 nucleotides read TGTGCCAGCAGTTTGTACAGGGGCACTGAAGCTTTCTTT. Translating it yields CASSLYRGTEAFF.

This clonotype was seen repeatedly, ten times or more. The J gene is TRBJ1-5, the V gene TRBV7-2, with TRBD1 identical over 9 bases. The CDR3 covers 15 residues. CDR1 is SGHTA and CDR2 is FQGNSA in the germline V gene. The V segment lost 5 bases and the J segment 5 bases; nucleotides outside the gene matches: 7. The CDR3 loop is CASSHPQGAHQPQHF. The CDR3 nucleotides read TGTGCCAGCAGCCACCCACAGGGGGCTCATCAGCCCCAGCATTTT. The full variable domain, completed using reference TRBV7-2 and TRBJ1-5, is GAGVSQSPSNKVTEKGKDVELRCDPISGHTALYWYRQSLGQGLEFLIYFQGNSAPDKSGLPSDRFSAERTGGSVSTLTIQRTQQEDSAVYLCASSHPQGAHQPQHFGDGTRLSIL.

J is TRBJ1-1 and V is TRBV6-2 or TRBV6-3, with TRBD1 identical over 7 bases. The CDR3 has 13 residues. V was pared by 8 bases and J by 2 bases, with 5 bases of the junction left unmatched. From germline, CDR1 is MNHEY and CDR2 SVGEGT. The CDR3 bases are TGTGCCAGCTCTGGACAGGTTAACACTGAAGCTTTCTTT. Amino acid sequence: CASSGQVNTEAFF.

The V gene is TRBV12-3 or TRBV12-4, the J gene TRBJ1-6; maybe TRBD1 (5 bases). The CDR3 loop spans 12 amino acids. V gave up 5 bases and J gave up 9 bases, with 8 bases separating them. The CDR3 region is CASSVQGSPLHF. The CDR3 DNA reads TGTGCCAGCAGTGTCCAGGGTTCACCCCTCCACTTT.

This clonotype was counted only a few times. V gene TRBV4-1 combines with J gene TRBJ2-7; D perhaps matches TRBD2 (6 bases). V lost 3 bases to trimming and J lost 7 bases, with 16 bases between them. CDR1 is MGHRA and CDR2 is YSYEKL in the germline V gene. This CDR3 contains 14 residues. The CDR3 loop is CASSQANTRGEQYF. The CDR3, as DNA: TGCGCCAGCAGCCAGGCGAACACTCGGGGGGAGCAGTACTTC.

The chain is built from TRBV7-9 and TRBJ1-5; weak D call: TRBD1 (6 bases). Germline assignment: CDR1 SEHNR and CDR2 FQNEAQ (reference sequence). Between the trimmed V and J ends, which lost 0 bases and 5 bases, there was a span of 11 bases. The CDR3 has 15 residues. CDR3 amino acids: CASSLALGADQPQHF. CDR3 sequence (DNA): TGTGCCAGCAGCTTAGCATTGGGGGCGGATCAGCCCCAGCATTTT.

This clonotype was observed a handful of times. The chain couples TRBV15 to TRBJ2-2; 15 bases match TRBD2. The CDR3 is made up of 19 amino acids. V lost 1 base to trimming and J lost 4 bases; unmatched junction nucleotides: 7. CDR1 is LNHNV and CDR2 is YYDKDF in the germline V gene (reference sequence). The CDR3 loop reads CATSRGIPGLAGGTGELFF. The CDR3, as DNA: TGTGCCACCAGCAGAGGAATTCCGGGACTAGCGGGGGGCACCGGGGAGCTGTTTTTT.